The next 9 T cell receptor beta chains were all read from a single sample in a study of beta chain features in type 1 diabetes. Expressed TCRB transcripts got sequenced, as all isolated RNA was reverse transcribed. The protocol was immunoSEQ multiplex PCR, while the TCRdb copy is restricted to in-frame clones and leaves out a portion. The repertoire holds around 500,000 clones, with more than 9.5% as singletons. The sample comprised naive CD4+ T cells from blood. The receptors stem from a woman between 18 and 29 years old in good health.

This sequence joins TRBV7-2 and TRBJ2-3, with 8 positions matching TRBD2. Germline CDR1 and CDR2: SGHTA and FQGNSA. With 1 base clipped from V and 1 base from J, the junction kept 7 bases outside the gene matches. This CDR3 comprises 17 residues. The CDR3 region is CASSLVRAGGGTDTQYF. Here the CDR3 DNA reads TGTGCCAGCAGCTTAGTCCGGGCGGGAGGTGGCACAGATACGCAGTATTTT.

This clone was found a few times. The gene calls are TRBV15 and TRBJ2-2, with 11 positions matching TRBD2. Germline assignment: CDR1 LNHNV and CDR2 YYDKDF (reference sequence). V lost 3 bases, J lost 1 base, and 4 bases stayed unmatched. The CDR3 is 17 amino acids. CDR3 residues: CATSRGGLAGNTGELFF. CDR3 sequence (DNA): TGTGCCACCAGCAGGGGAGGACTAGCGGGGAACACCGGGGAGCTGTTTTTT.

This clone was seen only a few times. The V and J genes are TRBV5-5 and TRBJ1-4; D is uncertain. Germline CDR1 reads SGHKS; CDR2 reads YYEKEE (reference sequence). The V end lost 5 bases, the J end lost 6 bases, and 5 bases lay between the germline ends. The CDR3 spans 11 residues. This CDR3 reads CASRSDEKLFF. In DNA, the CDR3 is TGTGCCAGCAGGTCGGATGAAAAACTGTTTTTT.

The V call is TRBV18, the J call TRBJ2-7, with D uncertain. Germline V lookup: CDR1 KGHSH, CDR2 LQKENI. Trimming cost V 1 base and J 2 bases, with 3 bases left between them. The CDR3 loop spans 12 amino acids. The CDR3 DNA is TGTGCCAGCTCACCACAGGCCTACGAGCAGTACTTC. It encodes CASSPQAYEQYF.

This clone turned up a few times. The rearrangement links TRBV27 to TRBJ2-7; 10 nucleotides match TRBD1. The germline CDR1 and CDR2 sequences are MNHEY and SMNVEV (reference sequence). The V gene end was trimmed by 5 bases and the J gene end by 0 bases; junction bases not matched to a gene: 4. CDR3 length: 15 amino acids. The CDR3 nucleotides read TGTGCCAGCAGTGGGACAGGGGATCCCTCCTACGAGCAGTACTTC. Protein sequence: CASSGTGDPSYEQYF.

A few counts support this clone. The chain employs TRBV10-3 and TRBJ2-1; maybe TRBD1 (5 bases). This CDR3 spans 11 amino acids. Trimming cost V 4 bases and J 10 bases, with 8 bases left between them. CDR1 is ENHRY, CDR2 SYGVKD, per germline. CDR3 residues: CAISVDREQFF. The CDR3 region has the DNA TGTGCCATCAGTGTAGACAGAGAGCAGTTCTTC.

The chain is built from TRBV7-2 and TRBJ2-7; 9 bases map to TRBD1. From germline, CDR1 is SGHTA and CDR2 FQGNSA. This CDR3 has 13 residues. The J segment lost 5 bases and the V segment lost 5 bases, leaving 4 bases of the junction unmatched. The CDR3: CASSQDRGHEQYV. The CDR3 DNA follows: TGTGCCAGCAGCCAGGACAGGGGCCACGAGCAGTACGTC.

The CDR3 loop is CATSRDPGFGYGYTF. The CDR3 DNA reads TGTGCCACCAGCAGAGATCCGGGGTTCGGCTATGGCTACACCTTC. The chain is built from TRBV15 and TRBJ1-2, with no clear D. The germline CDR1 and CDR2 sequences are LNHNV and YYDKDF (reference sequence). V lost 0 bases and J 4 bases, leaving 12 bases between the germline ends. The CDR3 has 15 amino acids.

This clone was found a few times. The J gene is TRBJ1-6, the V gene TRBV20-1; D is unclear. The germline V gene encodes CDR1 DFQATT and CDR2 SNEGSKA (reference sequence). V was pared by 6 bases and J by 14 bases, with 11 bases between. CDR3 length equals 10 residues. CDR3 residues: CSAPLESLHF. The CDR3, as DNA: TGCAGTGCACCTCTAGAGTCCCTCCACTTT.